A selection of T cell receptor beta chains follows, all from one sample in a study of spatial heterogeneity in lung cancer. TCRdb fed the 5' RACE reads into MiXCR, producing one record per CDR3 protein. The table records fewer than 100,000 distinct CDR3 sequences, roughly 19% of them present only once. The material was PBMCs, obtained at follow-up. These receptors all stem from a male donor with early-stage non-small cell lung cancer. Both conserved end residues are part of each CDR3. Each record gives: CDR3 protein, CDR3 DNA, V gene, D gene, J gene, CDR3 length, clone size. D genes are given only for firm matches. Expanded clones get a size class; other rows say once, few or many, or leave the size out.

CDR3 protein: CASSLRQGNEQYF
CDR3 DNA: TGTGCCAGCAGCTTACGACAGGGAAACGAGCAGTACTTC
V gene: TRBV7-8
D gene: TRBD1
J gene: TRBJ2-7
CDR3 length: 13
clone size: NA

CDR3 protein: CASSSDPGHSPREQFF
CDR3 DNA: TGCGCCAGCAGCTCTGACCCGGGACATTCGCCCCGGGAGCAGTTCTTC
V gene: TRBV5-1
D gene: NA
J gene: TRBJ2-1
CDR3 length: 16
clone size: NA

CDR3 protein: CASSLFVQTSTDTQYF
CDR3 DNA: TGCGCCAGCAGCCTATTTGTACAAACTAGCACAGATACGCAGTATTTT
V gene: TRBV4-3
D gene: NA
J gene: TRBJ2-3
CDR3 length: 16
clone size: many

CDR3 protein: CASSFSTYQETQYF
CDR3 DNA: TGTGCCAGCAGCTTTAGCACATACCAAGAGACCCAGTACTTC
V gene: TRBV7-8
D gene: NA
J gene: TRBJ2-5
CDR3 length: 14
clone size: NA

CDR3 protein: CASSLGTGANVLTF
CDR3 DNA: TGTGCCAGCAGCCTAGGAACTGGGGCCAACGTCCTGACTTTC
V gene: TRBV5-6
D gene: NA
J gene: TRBJ2-6
CDR3 length: 14
clone size: few

CDR3 protein: CATSDPGRGSYNEQFF
CDR3 DNA: TGTGCCACCAGTGACCCTGGGAGGGGTTCCTACAATGAGCAGTTCTTC
V gene: TRBV24-1
D gene: TRBD2
J gene: TRBJ2-1
CDR3 length: 16
clone size: few

CDR3 protein: CSEGRGGGDEQFF
CDR3 DNA: TGCAGTGAGGGAAGAGGTGGAGGCGATGAGCAGTTCTTC
V gene: TRBV20-1
D gene: NA
J gene: TRBJ2-1
CDR3 length: 13
clone size: NA

CDR3 protein: CASSSLQFIYGYTF
CDR3 DNA: TGTGCCAGCAGCTCCCTCCAGTTCATCTATGGCTACACCTTC
V gene: TRBV12-3/TRBV12-4
D gene: NA
J gene: TRBJ1-2
CDR3 length: 14
clone size: few

CDR3 protein: CASSPERDTQYF
CDR3 DNA: TGTGCCAGCAGCCCCGAGAGAGATACGCAGTATTTT
V gene: TRBV7-9
D gene: NA
J gene: TRBJ2-3
CDR3 length: 12
clone size: few

CDR3 protein: CASSLSWSRANTGELFF
CDR3 DNA: TGTGCCAGCAGTTTATCGTGGAGCAGAGCGAACACCGGGGAGCTGTTTTTT
V gene: TRBV27
D gene: NA
J gene: TRBJ2-2
CDR3 length: 17
clone size: NA

CDR3 protein: CATSEMGRFETQYF
CDR3 DNA: TGTGCCACCAGTGAGATGGGCCGTTTTGAGACCCAGTACTTC
V gene: TRBV24-1
D gene: NA
J gene: TRBJ2-5
CDR3 length: 14
clone size: NA

CDR3 protein: CASSLVGGQTQETQYF
CDR3 DNA: TGTGCCAGCAGCTTAGTAGGGGGGCAGACTCAAGAGACCCAGTACTTC
V gene: TRBV7-9
D gene: NA
J gene: TRBJ2-5
CDR3 length: 16
clone size: NA

CDR3 protein: CASSQDGGAGGFNTQYF
CDR3 DNA: TGTGCCAGCAGCCAAGATGGGGGAGCGGGAGGTTTTAATACGCAGTATTTT
V gene: TRBV3-1
D gene: TRBD2
J gene: TRBJ2-3
CDR3 length: 17
clone size: many

CDR3 protein: CASSQVWDSNQPQHF
CDR3 DNA: TGTGCCAGCAGCCAAGTGTGGGATAGCAATCAGCCCCAGCATTTT
V gene: TRBV3-1
D gene: NA
J gene: TRBJ1-5
CDR3 length: 15
clone size: few

CDR3 protein: CASSFNGRNTEAFF
CDR3 DNA: TGTGCCAGCAGTTTTAACGGCCGAAACACTGAAGCTTTCTTT
V gene: TRBV6-5
D gene: NA
J gene: TRBJ1-1
CDR3 length: 14
clone size: NA

CDR3 protein: CASSLGPRTGRDEQYF
CDR3 DNA: TGTGCCAGCAGTTTAGGGCCCCGGACAGGGAGGGACGAGCAGTACTTC
V gene: TRBV27
D gene: NA
J gene: TRBJ2-7
CDR3 length: 16
clone size: few

CDR3 protein: CSAIPRNTEAFF
CDR3 DNA: TGCAGTGCTATCCCGAGGAACACTGAAGCTTTCTTT
V gene: TRBV20-1
D gene: NA
J gene: TRBJ1-1
CDR3 length: 12
clone size: NA

CDR3 protein: CVTLEGRDEKLFF
CDR3 DNA: TGTGTCACCCTAGAGGGGCGCGATGAAAAACTGTTTTTT
V gene: TRBV2
D gene: NA
J gene: TRBJ1-4
CDR3 length: 13
clone size: NA

CDR3 protein: CASSPRPGLRDTEAFF
CDR3 DNA: TGTGCCAGCTCACCACGCCCGGGGTTGAGGGACACTGAAGCTTTCTTT
V gene: TRBV18
D gene: NA
J gene: TRBJ1-1
CDR3 length: 16
clone size: NA

CDR3 protein: CASSESASRFNEQFF
CDR3 DNA: TGTGCCAGCAGTGAATCGGCGTCTCGGTTCAATGAGCAGTTCTTC
V gene: TRBV6-4
D gene: NA
J gene: TRBJ2-1
CDR3 length: 15
clone size: NA

CDR3 protein: CAISVDYTDTQYF
CDR3 DNA: TGTGCCATCAGTGTTGACTACACAGATACGCAGTATTTT
V gene: TRBV10-3
D gene: NA
J gene: TRBJ2-3
CDR3 length: 13
clone size: NA

CDR3 protein: CASSRRQGVMDEQFF
CDR3 DNA: TGTGCCAGCAGCCGAAGACAGGGGGTTATGGATGAGCAGTTCTTC
V gene: TRBV6-2/TRBV6-3
D gene: TRBD1
J gene: TRBJ2-1
CDR3 length: 15
clone size: NA

CDR3 protein: CASSPIPGRRLGNEQFF
CDR3 DNA: TGTGCCAGCAGTCCCATCCCGGGGAGACGATTGGGCAATGAGCAGTTCTTC
V gene: TRBV2
D gene: NA
J gene: TRBJ2-1
CDR3 length: 17
clone size: NA

CDR3 protein: CASSFTRDYGYTF
CDR3 DNA: TGTGCCAGCAGCTTCACTAGGGACTATGGCTACACCTTC
V gene: TRBV7-2
D gene: NA
J gene: TRBJ1-2
CDR3 length: 13
clone size: many

CDR3 protein: CASSEASGSSYNEQFF
CDR3 DNA: TGCGCCAGCAGTGAGGCGAGCGGGAGCTCCTACAATGAGCAGTTCTTC
V gene: TRBV10-1
D gene: TRBD2
J gene: TRBJ2-1
CDR3 length: 16
clone size: few

CDR3 protein: CASSPGSSQPQHF
CDR3 DNA: TGTGCCAGCAGCCCTGGCAGTAGTCAGCCCCAGCATTTT
V gene: TRBV3-1
D gene: NA
J gene: TRBJ1-5
CDR3 length: 13
clone size: NA

CDR3 protein: CASSQDAEGETQYF
CDR3 DNA: TGCGCCAGCAGCCAGGATGCCGAAGGAGAGACCCAGTACTTC
V gene: TRBV4-1
D gene: NA
J gene: TRBJ2-5
CDR3 length: 14
clone size: NA

CDR3 protein: CASGTGYEQYF
CDR3 DNA: TGTGCCAGCGGGACGGGCTACGAGCAGTACTTC
V gene: TRBV14
D gene: NA
J gene: TRBJ2-7
CDR3 length: 11
clone size: many

CDR3 protein: CASSLAIGFQETQYF
CDR3 DNA: TGTGCCAGCAGCTTAGCGATCGGTTTCCAAGAGACCCAGTACTTC
V gene: TRBV7-6
D gene: NA
J gene: TRBJ2-5
CDR3 length: 15
clone size: once

CDR3 protein: CASITSSGIGTGELFF
CDR3 DNA: TGTGCCAGCATCACCTCTAGCGGGATAGGGACCGGGGAGCTGTTTTTT
V gene: TRBV7-2
D gene: TRBD2
J gene: TRBJ2-2
CDR3 length: 16
clone size: few

CDR3 protein: CASRRLPSGETQYF
CDR3 DNA: TGTGCCAGCAGACGATTGCCTAGCGGCGAGACCCAGTACTTC
V gene: TRBV6-6
D gene: TRBD2
J gene: TRBJ2-5
CDR3 length: 14
clone size: few

CDR3 protein: CASSPQGVYNEQFF
CDR3 DNA: TGTGCCAGCAGCCCACAGGGCGTCTACAATGAGCAGTTCTTC
V gene: TRBV3-1
D gene: NA
J gene: TRBJ2-1
CDR3 length: 14
clone size: few

CDR3 protein: CASSDYSNQPQHF
CDR3 DNA: TGTGCCAGCAGTGATTATAGCAATCAGCCCCAGCATTTT
V gene: TRBV6-1
D gene: NA
J gene: TRBJ1-5
CDR3 length: 13
clone size: NA

CDR3 protein: CATSDGVSGNTIYF
CDR3 DNA: TGTGCCACCAGTGATGGGGTCTCTGGAAACACCATATATTTT
V gene: TRBV24-1
D gene: NA
J gene: TRBJ1-3
CDR3 length: 14
clone size: NA

CDR3 protein: CSAFYRAQETQYF
CDR3 DNA: TGCAGTGCCTTCTACAGGGCGCAAGAGACCCAGTACTTC
V gene: TRBV20-1
D gene: NA
J gene: TRBJ2-5
CDR3 length: 13
clone size: NA

CDR3 protein: CASSLGGNEDYGYTF
CDR3 DNA: TGTGCCAGCAGCTTGGGGGGGAATGAAGACTATGGCTACACCTTC
V gene: TRBV5-8
D gene: NA
J gene: TRBJ1-2
CDR3 length: 15
clone size: few

CDR3 protein: CSATLAGAAKNEQFF
CDR3 DNA: TGCAGTGCTACTTTAGCGGGGGCCGCTAAGAATGAGCAGTTCTTC
V gene: TRBV20-1
D gene: TRBD2
J gene: TRBJ2-1
CDR3 length: 15
clone size: NA

CDR3 protein: CASSESGARPLHF
CDR3 DNA: TGCGCCAGCAGTGAGTCGGGGGCGAGGCCCCTCCACTTT
V gene: TRBV10-2
D gene: NA
J gene: TRBJ1-6
CDR3 length: 13
clone size: few

CDR3 protein: CASSPGQGNTRELFF
CDR3 DNA: TGTGCCAGCAGCCCGGGACAGGGGAACACCAGGGAGCTGTTTTTT
V gene: TRBV9
D gene: TRBD1
J gene: TRBJ2-2
CDR3 length: 15
clone size: NA

CDR3 protein: CASSQPRTSGHNEQFF
CDR3 DNA: TGTGCCAGCAGCCAGCCCCGGACTAGCGGTCACAATGAGCAGTTCTTC
V gene: TRBV3-1
D gene: TRBD2
J gene: TRBJ2-1
CDR3 length: 16
clone size: NA

CDR3 protein: CASSLLGDTQYF
CDR3 DNA: TGTGCCAGCAGCTTATTGGGAGATACGCAGTATTTT
V gene: TRBV7-8
D gene: NA
J gene: TRBJ2-3
CDR3 length: 12
clone size: few

CDR3 protein: CASSKGTFRSPLHF
CDR3 DNA: TGTGCCAGCAGTAAAGGGACCTTCCGATCACCCCTCCACTTT
V gene: TRBV27
D gene: NA
J gene: TRBJ1-6
CDR3 length: 14
clone size: NA

CDR3 protein: CATRVDIWYEQYF
CDR3 DNA: TGTGCCACTAGGGTGGACATCTGGTACGAGCAGTACTTC
V gene: TRBV24-1
D gene: NA
J gene: TRBJ2-7
CDR3 length: 13
clone size: NA

CDR3 protein: CSARPPRMGGRSSTQYF
CDR3 DNA: TGCAGTGCTAGACCCCCTAGAATGGGCGGGAGATCGAGTACGCAGTATTTT
V gene: TRBV20-1
D gene: TRBD2
J gene: TRBJ2-3
CDR3 length: 17
clone size: NA

CDR3 protein: CASSLTRQMNTEAFF
CDR3 DNA: TGTGCCAGCAGCTTGACCAGACAGATGAACACTGAAGCTTTCTTT
V gene: TRBV7-8
D gene: NA
J gene: TRBJ1-1
CDR3 length: 15
clone size: NA

CDR3 protein: CSVEVGHFYGYTF
CDR3 DNA: TGCAGCGTTGAAGTGGGGCACTTCTATGGCTACACCTTC
V gene: TRBV29-1
D gene: NA
J gene: TRBJ1-2
CDR3 length: 13
clone size: NA

CDR3 protein: CASSSGTGKGQETQYF
CDR3 DNA: TGTGCCAGCAGCTCGGGGACAGGGAAGGGCCAAGAGACCCAGTACTTC
V gene: TRBV7-7
D gene: TRBD1
J gene: TRBJ2-5
CDR3 length: 16
clone size: NA

CDR3 protein: CASSEFQVGETQYF
CDR3 DNA: TGTGCCAGCAGTGAGTTTCAAGTAGGAGAGACCCAGTACTTC
V gene: TRBV25-1
D gene: NA
J gene: TRBJ2-5
CDR3 length: 14
clone size: NA